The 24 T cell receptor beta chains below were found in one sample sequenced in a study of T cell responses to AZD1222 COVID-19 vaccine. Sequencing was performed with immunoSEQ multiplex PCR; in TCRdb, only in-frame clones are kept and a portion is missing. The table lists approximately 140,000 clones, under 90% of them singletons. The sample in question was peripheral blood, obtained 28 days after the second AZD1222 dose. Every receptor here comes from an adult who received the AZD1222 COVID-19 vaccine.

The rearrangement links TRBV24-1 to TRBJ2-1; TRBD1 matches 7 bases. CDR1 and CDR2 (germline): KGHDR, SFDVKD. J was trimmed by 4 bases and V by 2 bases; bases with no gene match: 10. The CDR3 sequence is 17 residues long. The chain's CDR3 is CATSDSVRGRGYNEQFF. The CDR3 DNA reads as TGTGCCACCAGTGATTCTGTTAGGGGGCGCGGGTACAATGAGCAGTTCTTC.

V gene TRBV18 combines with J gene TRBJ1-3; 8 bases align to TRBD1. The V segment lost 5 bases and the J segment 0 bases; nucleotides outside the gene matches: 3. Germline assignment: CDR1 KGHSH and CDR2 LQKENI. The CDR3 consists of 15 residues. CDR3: CASSGTGGSGNTIYF. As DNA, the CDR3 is TGTGCCAGCTCAGGAACAGGGGGCTCTGGAAACACCATATATTTT.

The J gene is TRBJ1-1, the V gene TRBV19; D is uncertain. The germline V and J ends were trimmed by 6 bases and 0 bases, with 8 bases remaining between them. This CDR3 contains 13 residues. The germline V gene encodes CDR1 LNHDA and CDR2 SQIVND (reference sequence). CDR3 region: CASSGLMNTEAFF. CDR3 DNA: TGTGCCAGTAGCGGGCTAATGAACACTGAAGCTTTCTTT.

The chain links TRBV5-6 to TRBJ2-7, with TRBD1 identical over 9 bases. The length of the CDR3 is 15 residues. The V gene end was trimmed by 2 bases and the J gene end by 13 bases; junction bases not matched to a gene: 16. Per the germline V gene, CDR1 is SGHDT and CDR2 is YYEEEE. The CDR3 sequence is CASSFRDRVTRVTYV. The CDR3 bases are TGTGCCAGCAGCTTCCGGGACAGGGTTACTAGAGTTACTTACGTC.

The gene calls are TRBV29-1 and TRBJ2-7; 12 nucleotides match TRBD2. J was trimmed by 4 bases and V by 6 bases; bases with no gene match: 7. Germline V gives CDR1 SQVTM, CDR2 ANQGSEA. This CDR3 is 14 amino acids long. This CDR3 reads CSVRLAGAAYEQYF. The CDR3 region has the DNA TGCAGCGTGAGACTAGCGGGAGCGGCTTACGAGCAGTACTTC.

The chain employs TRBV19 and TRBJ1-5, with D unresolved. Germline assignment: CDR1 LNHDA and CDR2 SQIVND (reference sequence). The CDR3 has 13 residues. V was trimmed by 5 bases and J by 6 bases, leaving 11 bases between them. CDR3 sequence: CASSFRPSQPQHF. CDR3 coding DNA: TGTGCCAGTAGTTTCCGTCCGAGTCAGCCCCAGCATTTT.

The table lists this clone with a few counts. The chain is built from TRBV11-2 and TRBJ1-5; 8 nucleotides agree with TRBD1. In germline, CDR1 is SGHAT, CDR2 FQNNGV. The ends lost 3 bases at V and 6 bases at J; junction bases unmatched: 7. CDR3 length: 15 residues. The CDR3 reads CASSLASGGGQPQHF. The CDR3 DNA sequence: TGTGCCAGCAGCTTGGCGTCAGGGGGCGGTCAGCCCCAGCATTTT.

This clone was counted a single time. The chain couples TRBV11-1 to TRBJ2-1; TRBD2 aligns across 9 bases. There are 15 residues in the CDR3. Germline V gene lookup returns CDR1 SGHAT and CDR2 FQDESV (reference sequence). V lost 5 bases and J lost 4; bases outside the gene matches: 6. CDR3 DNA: TGTGCCAGCAGCCCGAAACTAGCGGGTTACAATGAGCAGTTCTTC. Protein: CASSPKLAGYNEQFF.

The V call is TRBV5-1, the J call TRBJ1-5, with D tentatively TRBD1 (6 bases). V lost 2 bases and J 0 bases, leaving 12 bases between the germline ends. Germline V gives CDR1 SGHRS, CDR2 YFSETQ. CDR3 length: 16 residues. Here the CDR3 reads CASSLAPGDSNQPQHF. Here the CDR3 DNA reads TGCGCCAGCAGCTTAGCGCCAGGGGATAGCAATCAGCCCCAGCATTTT.

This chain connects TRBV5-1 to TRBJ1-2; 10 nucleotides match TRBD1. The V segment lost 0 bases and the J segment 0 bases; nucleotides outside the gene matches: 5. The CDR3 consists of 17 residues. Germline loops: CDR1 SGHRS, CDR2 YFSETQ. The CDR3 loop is CASSLALTGGSNYGYTF. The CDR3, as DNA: TGCGCCAGCAGCTTGGCCCTGACAGGGGGCTCTAACTATGGCTACACCTTC.

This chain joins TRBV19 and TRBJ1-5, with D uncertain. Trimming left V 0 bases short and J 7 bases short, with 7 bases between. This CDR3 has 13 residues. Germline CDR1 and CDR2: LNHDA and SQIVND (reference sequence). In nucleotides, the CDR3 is TGTGCCAGTAGTATAGAGGGGAGCCAGCCCCAGCATTTT. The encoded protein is CASSIEGSQPQHF.

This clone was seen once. CDR3 bases: TGTGCCACCAGTGAATGGGGCGGGGAGACCGGGGAGCTGTTTTTT. This codes for CATSEWGGETGELFF. The J gene is TRBJ2-2, the V gene TRBV24-1, with a possible D match to TRBD2 (6 bases). Trimming cost V 4 bases and J 5 bases, with 13 bases left between them. Germline loops: CDR1 KGHDR, CDR2 SFDVKD. The CDR3 loop spans 15 amino acids.

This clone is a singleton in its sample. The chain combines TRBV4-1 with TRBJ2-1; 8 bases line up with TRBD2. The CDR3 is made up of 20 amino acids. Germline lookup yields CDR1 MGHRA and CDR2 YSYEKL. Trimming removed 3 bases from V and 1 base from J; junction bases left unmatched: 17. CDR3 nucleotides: TGCGCCAGCAGCCACATCGGACTAGCCCCGAGACCAACATCCTACAATGAGCAGTTCTTC. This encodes CASSHIGLAPRPTSYNEQFF.

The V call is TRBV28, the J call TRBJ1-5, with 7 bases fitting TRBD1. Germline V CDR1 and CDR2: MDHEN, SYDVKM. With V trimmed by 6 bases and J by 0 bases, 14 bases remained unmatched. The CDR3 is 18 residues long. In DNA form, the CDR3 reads TGTGCCAGCAGGCAGGGGGGTTGGGGAACTTATAGCAATCAGCCCCAGCATTTT. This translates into CASRQGGWGTYSNQPQHF.

CDR3 in amino acids: CASSQDQGDPSYNEQFF. The CDR3 DNA reads as TGCGCCAGCAGCCAAGATCAGGGGGACCCCTCCTACAATGAGCAGTTCTTC. This sequence joins TRBV4-1 and TRBJ2-1; 7 nucleotides match TRBD1. This CDR3 is 17 amino acids long. Trimming took 0 bases from V and 0 from J; bases not matched to a gene: 5. The germline V gene has CDR1 MGHRA and CDR2 YSYEKL.

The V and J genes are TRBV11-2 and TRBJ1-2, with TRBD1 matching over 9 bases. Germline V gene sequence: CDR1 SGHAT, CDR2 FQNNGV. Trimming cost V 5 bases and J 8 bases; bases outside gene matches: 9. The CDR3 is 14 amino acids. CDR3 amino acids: CASSRDRVVLGYTF. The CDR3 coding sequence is TGTGCCAGCAGCCGGGACAGGGTGGTATTAGGCTACACCTTC. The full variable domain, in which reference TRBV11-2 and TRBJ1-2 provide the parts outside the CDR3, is EAGVAQSPRYKIIEKRQSVAFWCNPISGHATLYWYQQILGQGPKLLIQFQNNGVVDDSQLPKDRFSAERLKGVDSTLKIQPAKLEDSAVYLCASSRDRVVLGYTFGSGTRLTVV.

In DNA, the CDR3 is TGTGCCTGGAGTCCAACAGGGACCTATGGCTACACCTTC. Amino acid sequence: CAWSPTGTYGYTF. V gene TRBV30 combines with J gene TRBJ1-2, with D maybe TRBD1 (6 bases). The length of the CDR3 is 13 residues. Germline V gene data show CDR1 as GTSNPN and CDR2 as SVGIG (reference sequence). Trimming left V 2 bases short and J 4 bases short, with 11 bases between.

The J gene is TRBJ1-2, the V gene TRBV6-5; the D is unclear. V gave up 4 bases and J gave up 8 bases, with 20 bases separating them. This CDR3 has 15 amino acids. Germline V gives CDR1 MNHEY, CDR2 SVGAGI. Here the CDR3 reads CASSLGSPLSRGYTF. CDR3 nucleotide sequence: TGTGCCAGCAGTTTGGGGTCCCCACTTAGCAGGGGCTACACCTTC.

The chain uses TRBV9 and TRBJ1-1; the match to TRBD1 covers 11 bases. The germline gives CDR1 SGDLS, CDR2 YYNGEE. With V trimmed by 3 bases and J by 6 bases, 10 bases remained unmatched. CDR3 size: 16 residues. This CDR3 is CASSAGLGQGVPEAFF. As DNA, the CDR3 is TGTGCCAGCAGCGCGGGTCTGGGACAGGGGGTCCCTGAAGCTTTCTTT.

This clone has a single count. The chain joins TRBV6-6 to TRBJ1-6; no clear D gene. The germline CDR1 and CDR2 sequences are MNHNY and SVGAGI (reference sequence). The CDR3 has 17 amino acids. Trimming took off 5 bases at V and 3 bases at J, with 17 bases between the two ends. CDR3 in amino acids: CASSHPPRGVYNSPLHF. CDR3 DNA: TGTGCCAGCAGTCACCCCCCCCGGGGAGTCTATAATTCACCCCTCCACTTT.

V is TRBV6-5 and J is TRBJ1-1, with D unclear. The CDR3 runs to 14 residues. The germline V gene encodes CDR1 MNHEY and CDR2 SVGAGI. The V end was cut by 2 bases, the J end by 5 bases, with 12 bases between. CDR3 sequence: CASSYGGVTTEAFF. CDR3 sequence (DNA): TGTGCCAGCAGTTACGGCGGGGTAACGACTGAAGCTTTCTTT.

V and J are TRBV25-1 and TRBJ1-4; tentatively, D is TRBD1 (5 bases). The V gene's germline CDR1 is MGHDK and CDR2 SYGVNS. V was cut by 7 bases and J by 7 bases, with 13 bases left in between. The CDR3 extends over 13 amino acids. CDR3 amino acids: CASTDSGAEKLFF. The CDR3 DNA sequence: TGTGCCAGCACCGACTCCGGGGCTGAAAAACTGTTTTTT.

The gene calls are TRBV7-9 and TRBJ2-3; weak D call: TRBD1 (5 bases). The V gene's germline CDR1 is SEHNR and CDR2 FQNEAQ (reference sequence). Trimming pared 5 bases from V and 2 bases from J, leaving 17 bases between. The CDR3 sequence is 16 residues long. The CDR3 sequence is CASSPRTRALTDTQYF. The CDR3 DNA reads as TGTGCCAGCAGCCCAAGGACCAGGGCTCTCACAGATACGCAGTATTTT.

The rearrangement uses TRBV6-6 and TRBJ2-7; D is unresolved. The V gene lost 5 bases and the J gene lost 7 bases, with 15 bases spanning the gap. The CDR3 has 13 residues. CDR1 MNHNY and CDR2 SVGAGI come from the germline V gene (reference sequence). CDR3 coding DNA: TGTGCCAGCAGTCCGGACCCGTCCAGGGAGCAGTACTTC. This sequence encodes CASSPDPSREQYF.